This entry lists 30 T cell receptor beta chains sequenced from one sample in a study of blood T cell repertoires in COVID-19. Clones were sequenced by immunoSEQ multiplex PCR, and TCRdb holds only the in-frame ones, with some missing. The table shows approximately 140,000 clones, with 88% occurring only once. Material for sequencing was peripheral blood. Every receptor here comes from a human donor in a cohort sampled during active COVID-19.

CDR3 residues: CASSFGLAGESSYEQYF. The CDR3 coding sequence is TGTGCCAGCAGCTTTGGACTAGCGGGGGAAAGCTCCTACGAGCAGTACTTC. This chain links TRBV4-2 with TRBJ2-7, with 13 bases fitting TRBD2. The CDR3 runs to 17 residues. With 5 bases clipped from V and 0 bases from J, the junction kept 7 bases outside the gene matches. CDR1 and CDR2 (germline): LGHNA, YNFKEQ.

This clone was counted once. This chain's CDR3 is CASSFSGASGTDTQYF. The CDR3 region has the DNA TGTGCCAGCAGCTTTTCAGGGGCATCGGGTACAGATACGCAGTATTTT. V and J are TRBV7-2 and TRBJ2-3, with TRBD1 as a possible D gene (6 bases). Germline CDR1 and CDR2: SGHTA and FQGNSA. Deletions cut 3 bases from V and 3 bases from J, with 16 bases between. This CDR3 comprises 16 residues.

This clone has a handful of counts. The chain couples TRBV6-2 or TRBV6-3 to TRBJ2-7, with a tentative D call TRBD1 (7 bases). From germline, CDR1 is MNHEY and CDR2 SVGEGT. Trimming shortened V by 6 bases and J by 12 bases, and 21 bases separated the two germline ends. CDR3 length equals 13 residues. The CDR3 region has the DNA TGTGCCAGCAGCCGCGGGACAGACCCCCAGCGGTACTTC. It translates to CASSRGTDPQRYF.

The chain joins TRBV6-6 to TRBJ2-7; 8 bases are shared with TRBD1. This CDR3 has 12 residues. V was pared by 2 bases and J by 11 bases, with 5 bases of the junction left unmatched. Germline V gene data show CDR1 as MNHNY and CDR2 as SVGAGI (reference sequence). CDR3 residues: CASSYDRDRKYF. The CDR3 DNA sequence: TGTGCCAGCAGTTACGACCGGGACAGGAAGTACTTC.

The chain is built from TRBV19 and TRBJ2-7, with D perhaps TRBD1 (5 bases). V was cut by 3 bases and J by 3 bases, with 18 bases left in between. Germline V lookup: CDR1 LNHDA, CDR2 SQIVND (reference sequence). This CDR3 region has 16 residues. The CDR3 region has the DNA TGTGCCAGTAGTATGACACAGGTCCCCCTTATCTACGAGCAGTACTTC. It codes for CASSMTQVPLIYEQYF.

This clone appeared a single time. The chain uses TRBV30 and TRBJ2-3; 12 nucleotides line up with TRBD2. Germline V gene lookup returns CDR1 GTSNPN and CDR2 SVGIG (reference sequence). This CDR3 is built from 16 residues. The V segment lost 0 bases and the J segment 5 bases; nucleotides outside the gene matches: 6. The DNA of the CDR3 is TGTGCCTGGAGTGTAGGGCTAGCGGGAGGGGGAGATACGCAGTATTTT. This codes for CAWSVGLAGGGDTQYF.

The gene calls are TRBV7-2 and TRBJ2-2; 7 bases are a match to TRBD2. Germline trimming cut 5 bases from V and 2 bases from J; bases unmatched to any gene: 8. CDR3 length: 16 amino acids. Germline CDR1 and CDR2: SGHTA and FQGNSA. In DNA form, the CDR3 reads TGTGCCAGCAGCGCCGGGACTACCCGAAACACCGGGGAGCTGTTTTTT. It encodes CASSAGTTRNTGELFF.

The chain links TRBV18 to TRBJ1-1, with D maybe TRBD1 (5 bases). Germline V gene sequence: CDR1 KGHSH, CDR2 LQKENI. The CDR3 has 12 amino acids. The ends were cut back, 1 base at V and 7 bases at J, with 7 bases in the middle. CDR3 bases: TGTGCCAGCTCACCACAGGGGTTTGAAGCTTTCTTT. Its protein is CASSPQGFEAFF.

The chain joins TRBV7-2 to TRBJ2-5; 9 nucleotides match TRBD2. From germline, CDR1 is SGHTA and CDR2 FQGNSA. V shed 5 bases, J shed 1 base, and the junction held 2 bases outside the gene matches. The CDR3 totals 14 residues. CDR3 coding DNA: TGTGCCAGCAGCGCGGGAGGGGCCCAAGAGACCCAGTACTTC. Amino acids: CASSAGGAQETQYF.

CDR3 protein: CASSPASGSYEQYF. The CDR3 nucleotides read TGTGCCAGCAGCCCTGCTAGCGGATCCTACGAGCAGTACTTC. The gene calls are TRBV7-6 and TRBJ2-7; 7 positions match TRBD2. The V gene end was trimmed by 5 bases and the J gene end by 1 base; junction bases not matched to a gene: 5. This CDR3 contains 14 residues. Germline V gives CDR1 SGHVS, CDR2 FNYEAQ.

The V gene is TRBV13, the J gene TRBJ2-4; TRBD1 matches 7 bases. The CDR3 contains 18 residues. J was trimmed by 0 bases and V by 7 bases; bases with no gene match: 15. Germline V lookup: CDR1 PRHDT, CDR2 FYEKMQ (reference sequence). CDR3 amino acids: CASNRVGGDGGAKNIQYF. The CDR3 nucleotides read TGTGCCAGCAACCGGGTAGGGGGCGATGGAGGAGCCAAAAACATTCAGTACTTC.

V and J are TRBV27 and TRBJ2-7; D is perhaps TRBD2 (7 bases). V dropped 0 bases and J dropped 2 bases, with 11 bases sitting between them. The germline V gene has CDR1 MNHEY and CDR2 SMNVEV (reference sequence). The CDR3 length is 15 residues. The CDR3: CASSLSGGGPYEQYF. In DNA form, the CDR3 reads TGTGCCAGCAGTTTATCAGGGGGGGGGCCCTACGAGCAGTACTTC.

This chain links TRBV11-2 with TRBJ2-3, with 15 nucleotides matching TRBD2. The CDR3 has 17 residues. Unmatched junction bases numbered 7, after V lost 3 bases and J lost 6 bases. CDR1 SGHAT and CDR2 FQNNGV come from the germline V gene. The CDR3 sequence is CASSFRFGTSGRDTQYF. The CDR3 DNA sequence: TGTGCCAGCAGCTTTCGTTTCGGGACTAGCGGGAGGGATACGCAGTATTTT.

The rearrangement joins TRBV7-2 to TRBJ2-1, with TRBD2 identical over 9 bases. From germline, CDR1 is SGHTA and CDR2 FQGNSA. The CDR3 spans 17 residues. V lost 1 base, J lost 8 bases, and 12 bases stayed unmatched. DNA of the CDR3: TGTGCCAGCAGCTTAGGCGGGAGGGCAGCATTAAGGCATGAGCAGTTCTTC. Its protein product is CASSLGGRAALRHEQFF.

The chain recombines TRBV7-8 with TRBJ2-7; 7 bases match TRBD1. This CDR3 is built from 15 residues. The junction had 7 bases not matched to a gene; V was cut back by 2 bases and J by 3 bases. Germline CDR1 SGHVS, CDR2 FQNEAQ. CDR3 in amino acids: CASSLSQGVIYEQYF. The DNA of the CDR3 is TGTGCCAGCAGCTTAAGTCAGGGGGTTATCTACGAGCAGTACTTC.

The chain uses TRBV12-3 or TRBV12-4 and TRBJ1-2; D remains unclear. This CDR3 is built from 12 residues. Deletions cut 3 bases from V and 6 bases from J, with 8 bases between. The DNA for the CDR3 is TGTGCCAGCAGTTTCTCCGGGGATGGCTACACCTTC. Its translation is CASSFSGDGYTF.

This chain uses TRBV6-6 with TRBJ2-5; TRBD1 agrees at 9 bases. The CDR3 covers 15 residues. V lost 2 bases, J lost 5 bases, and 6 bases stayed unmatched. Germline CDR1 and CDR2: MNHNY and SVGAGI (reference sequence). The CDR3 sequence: CASSYQQGAAETQYF. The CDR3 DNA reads TGTGCCAGCAGTTACCAACAGGGGGCGGCGGAGACCCAGTACTTC.

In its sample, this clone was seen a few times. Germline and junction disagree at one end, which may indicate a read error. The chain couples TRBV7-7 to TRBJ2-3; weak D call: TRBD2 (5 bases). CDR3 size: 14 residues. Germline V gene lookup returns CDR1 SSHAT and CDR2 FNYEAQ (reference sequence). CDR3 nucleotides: TGTGCTAGCAGCCCAACCGGGGGCACAGATACGCAGTATTTT. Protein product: CASSPTGGTDTQYF.

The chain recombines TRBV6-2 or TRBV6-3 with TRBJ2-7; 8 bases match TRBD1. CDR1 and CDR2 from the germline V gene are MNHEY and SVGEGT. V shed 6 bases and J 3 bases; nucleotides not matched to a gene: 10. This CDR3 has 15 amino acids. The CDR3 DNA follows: TGTGCCAGCAGCGACTTGACAGGGGCTAGCTACGAGCAGTACTTC. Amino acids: CASSDLTGASYEQYF.

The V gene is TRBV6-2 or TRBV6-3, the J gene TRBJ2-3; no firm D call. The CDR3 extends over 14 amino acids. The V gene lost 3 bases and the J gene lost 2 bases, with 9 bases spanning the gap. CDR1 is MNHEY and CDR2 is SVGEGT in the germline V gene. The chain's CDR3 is CASSYPSYTDTQYF. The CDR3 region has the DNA TGTGCCAGCAGTTATCCCAGTTACACAGATACGCAGTATTTT.

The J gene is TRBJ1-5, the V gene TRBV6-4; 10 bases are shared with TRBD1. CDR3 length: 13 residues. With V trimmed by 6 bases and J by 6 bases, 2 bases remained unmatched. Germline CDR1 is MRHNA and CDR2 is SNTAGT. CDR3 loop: CASSRTGGQPQHF. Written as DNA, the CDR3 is TGTGCCAGCAGCCGGACAGGGGGTCAGCCCCAGCATTTT.

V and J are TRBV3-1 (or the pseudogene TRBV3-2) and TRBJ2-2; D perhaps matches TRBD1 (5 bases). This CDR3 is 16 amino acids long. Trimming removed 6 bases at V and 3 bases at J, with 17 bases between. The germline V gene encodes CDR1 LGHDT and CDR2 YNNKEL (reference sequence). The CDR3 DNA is TGTGCCAGCAGACACCGCAGGGAACCCCACACCGGGGAGCTGTTTTTT. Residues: CASRHRREPHTGELFF.

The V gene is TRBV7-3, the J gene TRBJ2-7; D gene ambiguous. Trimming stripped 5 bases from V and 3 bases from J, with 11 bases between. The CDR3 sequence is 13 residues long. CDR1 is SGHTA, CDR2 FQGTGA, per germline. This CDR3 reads CASSPTHGYEQYF. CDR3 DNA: TGTGCCAGCAGCCCCACTCACGGCTACGAGCAGTACTTC.

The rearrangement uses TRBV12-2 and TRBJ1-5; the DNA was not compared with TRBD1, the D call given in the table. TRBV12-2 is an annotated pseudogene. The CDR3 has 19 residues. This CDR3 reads CASRLAAMTGIVGNQPQHF. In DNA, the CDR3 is TGTGCAAGTCGCTTAGCGGCAATGACAGGGATAGTTGGGAATCAGCCCCAGCATTTT.

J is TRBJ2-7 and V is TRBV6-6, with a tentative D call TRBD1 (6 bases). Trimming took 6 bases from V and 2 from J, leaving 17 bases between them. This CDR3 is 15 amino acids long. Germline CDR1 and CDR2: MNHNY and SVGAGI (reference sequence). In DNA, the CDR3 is TGTGCCAGCAGCTCCCTCAGGGGCCGACCCTACGAGCAGTACTTC. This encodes CASSSLRGRPYEQYF.

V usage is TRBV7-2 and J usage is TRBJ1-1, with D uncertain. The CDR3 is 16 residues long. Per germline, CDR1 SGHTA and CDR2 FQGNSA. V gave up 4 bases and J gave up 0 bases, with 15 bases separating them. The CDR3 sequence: CASSSSSWRMNTEAFF. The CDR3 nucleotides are TGTGCCAGCAGCTCCTCCTCTTGGAGGATGAACACTGAAGCTTTCTTT.

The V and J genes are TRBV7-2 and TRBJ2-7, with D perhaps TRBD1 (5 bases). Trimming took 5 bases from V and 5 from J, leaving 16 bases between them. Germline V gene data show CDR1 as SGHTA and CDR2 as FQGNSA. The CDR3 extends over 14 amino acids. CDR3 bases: TGTGCCAGCAGCCCCAGGGTCTCTTCGGACGAGCAGTACTTC. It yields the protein CASSPRVSSDEQYF.

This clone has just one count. CDR3 DNA sequence: TGTGCCAGTAGTATAGGACAGGGGGCTTTGAGGCGTGAGCAGTTCTTC. Encoded protein: CASSIGQGALRREQFF. The V and J genes are TRBV19 and TRBJ2-1; 10 positions agree with TRBD1. Per the germline V gene, CDR1 is LNHDA and CDR2 is SQIVND (reference sequence). CDR3 length: 16 residues. Trimming at V came to 1 base and at J to 9 bases, leaving 9 bases not matched to a gene.

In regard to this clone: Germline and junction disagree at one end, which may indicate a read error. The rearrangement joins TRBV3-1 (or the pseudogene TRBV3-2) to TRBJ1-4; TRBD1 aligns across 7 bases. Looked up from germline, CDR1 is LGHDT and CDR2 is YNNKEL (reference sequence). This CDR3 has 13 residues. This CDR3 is CASSPGGTAVFIF. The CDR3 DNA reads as TGTGCCAGCTCGCCAGGTGGGACAGCCGTTTTTATTTTT.

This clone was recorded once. The CDR3 is CATSDFEGTRADTQYF. DNA for the CDR3: TGTGCCACCAGTGATTTTGAGGGGACAAGGGCAGATACGCAGTATTTT. V usage is TRBV24-1 and J usage is TRBJ2-3, with D perhaps matching TRBD1 (6 bases). V gave up 1 base and J gave up 4 bases, with 14 bases separating them. This CDR3 has 16 amino acids. Germline V gives CDR1 KGHDR, CDR2 SFDVKD.